What follows describes a single T cell receptor beta chain. This specimen comes from a study of blood T cell repertoires in COVID-19. In germline, CDR1 is SQVTM, CDR2 ANQGSEA. This CDR3 has 14 amino acids. V was pared by 0 bases and J by 4 bases, with 10 bases between. TCRdb keeps only in-frame clones here, not all; method: immunoSEQ multiplex PCR. The repertoire holds around 250,000 clones, with 90% to 95% as singletons. The TCR sequence derives from a human donor in a cohort exposed to, infected with or recovered from COVID-19 (not recorded which). The donor label of this sample is uncertain. The rearrangement joins TRBV29-1 to TRBJ2-1, with no clear D. The source material was PBMCs or T cells enriched from blood (not recorded which). The CDR3 sequence is CSVEDSAGYNEQFF. Written as DNA, the CDR3 is TGCAGCGTTGAAGATTCGGCAGGTTACAATGAGCAGTTCTTC.